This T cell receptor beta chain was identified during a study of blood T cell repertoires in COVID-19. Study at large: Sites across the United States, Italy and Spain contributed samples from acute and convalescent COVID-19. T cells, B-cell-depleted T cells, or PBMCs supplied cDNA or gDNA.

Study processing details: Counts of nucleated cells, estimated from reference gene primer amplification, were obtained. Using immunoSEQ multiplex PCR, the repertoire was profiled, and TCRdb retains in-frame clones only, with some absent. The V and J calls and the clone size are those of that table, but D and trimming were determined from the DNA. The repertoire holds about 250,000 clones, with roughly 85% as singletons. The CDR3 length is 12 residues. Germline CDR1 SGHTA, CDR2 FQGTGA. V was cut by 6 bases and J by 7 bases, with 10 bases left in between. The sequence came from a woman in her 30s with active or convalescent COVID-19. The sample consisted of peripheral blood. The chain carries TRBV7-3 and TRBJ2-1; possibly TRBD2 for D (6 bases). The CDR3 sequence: CASSPGGNEQFF. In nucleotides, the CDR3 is TGTGCCAGCAGTCCCGGGGGTAATGAGCAGTTCTTC. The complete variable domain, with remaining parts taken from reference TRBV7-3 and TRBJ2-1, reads GAGVSQTPSNKVTEKGKYVELRCDPISGHTALYWYRQSLGQGPEFLIYFQGTGAADDSGLPNDRFFAVRPEGSVSTLKIQRTERGDSAVYLCASSPGGNEQFFGPGTRLTVL.